This T cell receptor beta chain was sequenced in a study of blood T cell repertoires in COVID-19. J gave up 3 bases and V 6 bases, and 6 bases lay outside the gene matches. The CDR3 totals 14 residues. The V gene's germline CDR1 is MNHEY and CDR2 SVGAGI. Participants were aged about 18 to 90 years, lived in over 20 US areas, and enrolled virtually. As originally analysed: Researchers report that nucleated cell counts were estimated from reference gene primer amplification. The protocol was immunoSEQ multiplex PCR, while the TCRdb copy is restricted to in-frame clones and leaves out a portion. V and J calls and clone size follow that table, whereas D and trimming were derived from the DNA. The table has 150,000 to 200,000 clones, roughly 87% seen once.

This chain links TRBV6-5 with TRBJ1-1; TRBD1 matches at 8 bases. The source material was PBMCs or T cells enriched from blood (not recorded which). This sequence originates from a middle-aged woman with acute COVID-19. The DNA for the CDR3 is TGTGCCAGCAGCAGACAGGGGTTGGACACTGAAGCTTTCTTT. Translating gives CASSRQGLDTEAFF.